This TCR beta chain was sequenced for a study of T cell changes during pregnancy in multiple sclerosis. Libraries were prepared by immunoSEQ multiplex PCR; TCRdb keeps only in-frame clonotypes and omits some of them. This table has about 80,000 clones, around 90% appearing once. The V and J ends lost 5 bases and 4 bases, in that order; junction bases with no gene match: 12. The CDR3 totals 17 residues. The germline V gene encodes CDR1 MDHEN and CDR2 SYDVKM. This chain uses TRBV28 with TRBJ1-4, with TRBD1 matching 8 bases. The sequencing used peripheral blood, collected before pregnancy. The receptor's source is a female donor with multiple sclerosis, enrolled in a pregnancy study. The chain's CDR3 is CASSTPGTGLVNEKLFF. Here the CDR3 DNA reads TGTGCCAGCAGTACCCCCGGGACAGGTCTCGTTAATGAAAAACTGTTTTTT.